The 17 T cell receptor beta chains below all came from one sample that was sequenced in a study of blood T cells in healthy people across ages. It was with a sample-barcoded 5' primer and a J-beta primer mix that a second PCR of about 6 to 12 cycles was run. MiXCR was run by TCRdb on the 5' RACE reads, yielding one entry per CDR3 protein. The sample holds around 1,600,000 distinct CDR3 sequences, 35% to 45% seen once. The sequencing input was blood. The receptors here all came from a woman aged 18-30 years in good health.

This clonotype showed up just a few times. The chain couples TRBV9 to TRBJ1-1, with D unresolved. The V and J ends lost 4 bases and 1 base respectively, with 8 bases between them. This CDR3 spans 13 amino acids. Looked up from germline, CDR1 is SGDLS and CDR2 is YYNGEE. The chain's CDR3 is CASSFGSNTEAFF. The CDR3 DNA follows: TGTGCCAGCAGCTTCGGGTCGAACACTGAAGCTTTCTTT.

The chain links TRBV21-1 to TRBJ2-3; TRBD1 is the table's D call and was not checked against the DNA. TRBV21-1 is a pseudogene. This CDR3 is built from 14 residues. CDR3: CASSSRGMVDTQYF. CDR3 coding DNA: TGTGCCAGCAGCTCCAGGGGGATGGTAGATACGCAGTATTTT.

This clonotype was seen a handful of times. V usage is TRBV7-9 and J usage is TRBJ2-4; TRBD2 might be the D (6 bases). Matching the DNA end better, TRBJ2-7 makes the J call doubtful. This CDR3 comprises 14 residues. Looked up from germline, CDR1 is SEHNR and CDR2 is FQNEAQ (reference sequence). In DNA form, the CDR3 reads TGTGCCAGCAGCCTCCGGGACTTACTCTACGAGCAGTACTTC. It yields the protein CASSLRDLLYEQYF.

The chain has TRBV20-1 and TRBJ1-4; D ambiguous. Looked up from germline, CDR1 is DFQATT and CDR2 is SNEGSKA (reference sequence). Trimming shortened V by 5 bases and J by 5 bases, and 15 bases separated the two germline ends. The CDR3 is 14 amino acids. The CDR3 loop reads CSAPRPGRNEKLFF. CDR3 coding DNA: TGCAGTGCTCCCCGGCCTGGGAGGAATGAAAAACTGTTTTTT.

As regards this clonotype: Sequence at one end of the junction differs from germline and may be a read error. The gene calls are TRBV28 and TRBJ2-1, with TRBD2 as a possible D gene (5 bases). CDR1 is MDHEN and CDR2 is SYDVKM in the germline V gene. There are 13 residues in the CDR3. CDR3 loop: CASSSGSYNGQFF. In DNA form, the CDR3 reads TGTGCCAGCAGTTCGGGGTCTTACAATGGGCAGTTCTTC.

V gene TRBV11-2 combines with J gene TRBJ1-1; D unresolved. The germline V and J ends were trimmed by 0 bases and 1 base, with 18 bases remaining between them. The CDR3 sequence is 18 residues long. The V gene's germline CDR1 is SGHAT and CDR2 FQNNGV. CDR3 DNA: TGTGCCAGCAGCTTAGATCTCGTGGCCGCAAATTGGAACACTGAAGCTTTCTTT. Its translation is CASSLDLVAANWNTEAFF.

The rearrangement uses TRBV3-1 and TRBJ1-2, with D hard to call. The CDR3 covers 15 residues. Trimming shortened V by 3 bases and J by 4 bases, and 15 bases separated the two germline ends. Germline V CDR1 and CDR2: LGHDT, YNNKEL (reference sequence). Here the CDR3 DNA reads TGTGCCAGCAGCCAGTGGATTTTCGAGTCCTATGGCTACACCTTC. Translated: CASSQWIFESYGYTF.

V is TRBV6-1 and J is TRBJ1-2, with a possible D match to TRBD1 (5 bases). The CDR3 totals 12 residues. The germline gives CDR1 MNHNS, CDR2 SASEGT. Trimming left V 8 bases short and J 3 bases short, with 10 bases between. The DNA of the CDR3 is TGTGCCAGCCAGAGGGGTCACTATGGCTACACCTTC. Its translation is CASQRGHYGYTF.

The chain uses TRBV6-2 or TRBV6-3 and TRBJ2-1, with D tentatively TRBD1 (8 bases). V was cut by 3 bases and J by 4 bases, with 16 bases left in between. This CDR3 is 16 amino acids long. Germline CDR1 reads MNHEY; CDR2 reads SVGEGT. CDR3: CASSYNRGGQYNEQFF. In nucleotides, the CDR3 is TGTGCCAGCAGTTATAACAGGGGGGGCCAGTACAATGAGCAGTTCTTC.

On this clonotype: Germline is not matched at one junction end, which may reflect a read error. This chain joins TRBV6-2 or TRBV6-3 and TRBJ2-2; D not certain. CDR1 is MNHEY and CDR2 is SVGEGT in the germline V gene. The CDR3 length is 15 residues. This CDR3 is CASSYSVGNAGELFF. In nucleotides, the CDR3 is TGTGCCAGCAGTTACTCGGTGGGGAACGCCGGGGAGCTGTTTTTT.

A few counts support this clonotype. This rearrangement joins TRBV5-6 to TRBJ2-3; D may be TRBD2 (6 bases). V was clipped by 3 bases and J by 1 base, with 12 bases between them. Germline V lookup: CDR1 SGHDT, CDR2 YYEEEE. The CDR3 extends over 15 amino acids. As DNA, the CDR3 is TGTGCCAGCAGCTCCGGGACTGCTGGCACAGATACGCAGTATTTT. Translation: CASSSGTAGTDTQYF.

The chain carries TRBV7-9 and TRBJ1-4, with D uncertain. The germline gives CDR1 SEHNR, CDR2 FQNEAQ (reference sequence). The CDR3 is made up of 13 amino acids. V lost 7 bases and J lost 5, with 11 bases in between. DNA for the CDR3: TGTGCCAGCACAAAGAACGGGAATGAAAAACTGTTTTTT. It encodes CASTKNGNEKLFF.

This chain connects TRBV27 to TRBJ2-3; 7 bases match TRBD2. The CDR3 extends over 17 amino acids. The V and J ends lost 7 bases and 1 base, in that order; junction bases with no gene match: 14. The germline gives CDR1 MNHEY, CDR2 SMNVEV (reference sequence). The chain's CDR3 is CASTTRSGTLGTDTQYF. CDR3 nucleotide sequence: TGTGCCAGCACCACTCGAAGCGGGACCCTCGGCACAGATACGCAGTATTTT.

V and J are TRBV6-2 or TRBV6-3 and TRBJ2-3, with D possibly being TRBD1 (6 bases). Germline values: CDR1 MNHEY, CDR2 SVGEGT. V was trimmed by 6 bases and J by 6 bases, leaving 7 bases between them. This CDR3 has 11 residues. CDR3 nucleotide sequence: TGTGCCAGCAGGCAGGGGGATACGCAGTATTTT. It translates to CASRQGDTQYF.

J is TRBJ2-3 and V is TRBV20-1, with D possibly TRBD2 on 6 matching bases. This CDR3 comprises 17 residues. CDR1 and CDR2 (germline): DFQATT, SNEGSKA (reference sequence). V was shortened by 1 base and J by 2 bases, with 19 bases between the two germline ends. The CDR3 region is CSARALLREWDTDTQYF. CDR3 nucleotide sequence: TGCAGTGCTAGAGCACTACTGCGGGAATGGGACACAGATACGCAGTATTTT.

This clonotype was picked up a small number of times. V gene TRBV12-3 or TRBV12-4 combines with J gene TRBJ1-4; 9 bases map to TRBD1. Germline trimming cut 5 bases from V and 7 bases from J; bases unmatched to any gene: 5. CDR3 length: 14 residues. CDR3 sequence: CASSPDRGSEKLFF. CDR3 nucleotides: TGTGCCAGCAGTCCGGACAGGGGAAGTGAAAAACTGTTTTTT.

This clonotype was counted only a few times. This chain links TRBV4-1 with TRBJ1-2; D is unresolved. The germline gives CDR1 MGHRA, CDR2 YSYEKL. CDR3 length equals 15 residues. V was pared by 0 bases and J by 1 base, with 9 bases between. The DNA for the CDR3 is TGCGCCAGCAGCCAAGATCTCCCCAGTAACTATGGCTACACCTTC. Its translation is CASSQDLPSNYGYTF.